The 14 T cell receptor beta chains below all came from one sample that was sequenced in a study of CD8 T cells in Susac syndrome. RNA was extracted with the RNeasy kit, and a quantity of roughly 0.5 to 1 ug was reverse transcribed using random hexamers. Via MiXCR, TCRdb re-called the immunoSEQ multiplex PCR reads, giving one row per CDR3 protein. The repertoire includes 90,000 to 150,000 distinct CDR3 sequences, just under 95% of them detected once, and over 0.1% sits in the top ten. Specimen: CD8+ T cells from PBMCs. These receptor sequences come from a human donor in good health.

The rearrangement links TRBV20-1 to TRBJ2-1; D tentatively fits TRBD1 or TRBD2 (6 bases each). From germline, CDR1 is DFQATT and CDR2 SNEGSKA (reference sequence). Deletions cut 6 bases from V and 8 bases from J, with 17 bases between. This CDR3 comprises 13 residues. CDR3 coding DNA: TGCAGTGCCGAAACAGGGAGGTCCTATGAGCAGTTCTTC. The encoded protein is CSAETGRSYEQFF.

The DNA for the CDR3 is TGTGCCAGCAGCGCCCGGCTAGCGGTGACAGATACGCAGTATTTT. It yields the protein CASSARLAVTDTQYF. The chain couples TRBV11-2 to TRBJ2-3, with 7 positions matching TRBD2. This CDR3 region has 15 residues. Germline V lookup: CDR1 SGHAT, CDR2 FQNNGV. The ends lost 5 bases at V and 3 bases at J; junction bases unmatched: 8.

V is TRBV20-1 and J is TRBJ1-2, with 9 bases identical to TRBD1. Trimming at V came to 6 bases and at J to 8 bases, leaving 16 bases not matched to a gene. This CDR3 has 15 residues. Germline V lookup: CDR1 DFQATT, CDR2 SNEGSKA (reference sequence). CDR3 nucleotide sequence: TGCAGTGCCCAGATAGTCCCGGGACAGGGACGGGGCTACACCTTC. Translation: CSAQIVPGQGRGYTF.

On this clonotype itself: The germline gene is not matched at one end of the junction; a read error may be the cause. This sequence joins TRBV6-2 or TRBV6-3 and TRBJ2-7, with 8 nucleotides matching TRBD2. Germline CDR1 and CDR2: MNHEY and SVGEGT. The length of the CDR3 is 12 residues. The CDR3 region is CATAGGSYEQCF. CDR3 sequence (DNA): TGTGCCACGGCGGGGGGATCCTACGAGCAGTGCTTC.

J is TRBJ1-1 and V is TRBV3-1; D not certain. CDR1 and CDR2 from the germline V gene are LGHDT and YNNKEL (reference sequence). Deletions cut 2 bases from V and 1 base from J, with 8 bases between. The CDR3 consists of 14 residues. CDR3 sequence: CASSQTDGNTEAFF. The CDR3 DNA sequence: TGTGCCAGCAGCCAAACGGACGGGAACACTGAAGCTTTCTTT.

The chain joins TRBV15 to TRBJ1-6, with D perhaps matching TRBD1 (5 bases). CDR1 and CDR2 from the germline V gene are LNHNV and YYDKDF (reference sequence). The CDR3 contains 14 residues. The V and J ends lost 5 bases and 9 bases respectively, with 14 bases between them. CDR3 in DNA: TGTGCCACCAGCCCCGGGACCGTCGGTTCACCCCTCCACTTT. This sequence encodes CATSPGTVGSPLHF.

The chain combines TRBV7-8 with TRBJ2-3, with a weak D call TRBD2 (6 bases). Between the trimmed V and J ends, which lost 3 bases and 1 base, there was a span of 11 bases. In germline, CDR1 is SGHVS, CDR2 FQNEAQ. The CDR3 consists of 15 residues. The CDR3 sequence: CASSFSGLRTDTQYF. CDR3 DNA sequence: TGTGCCAGCAGCTTTAGCGGACTTCGCACAGATACGCAGTATTTT. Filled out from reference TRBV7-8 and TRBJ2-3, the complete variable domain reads GAGVSQSPRYKVAKRGQDVALRCDPISGHVSLFWYQQALGQGPEFLTYFQNEAQLDKSGLPSDRFFAERPEGSVSTLKIQRTQQEDSAVYLCASSFSGLRTDTQYFGPGTRLTVL.

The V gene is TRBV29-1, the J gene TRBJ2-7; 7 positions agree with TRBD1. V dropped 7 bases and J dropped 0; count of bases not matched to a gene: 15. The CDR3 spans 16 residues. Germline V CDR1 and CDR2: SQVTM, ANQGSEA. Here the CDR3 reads CSALRAGTVSSYEQYF. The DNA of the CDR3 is TGCAGCGCCCTCCGGGCCGGGACAGTGAGCTCCTACGAGCAGTACTTC.

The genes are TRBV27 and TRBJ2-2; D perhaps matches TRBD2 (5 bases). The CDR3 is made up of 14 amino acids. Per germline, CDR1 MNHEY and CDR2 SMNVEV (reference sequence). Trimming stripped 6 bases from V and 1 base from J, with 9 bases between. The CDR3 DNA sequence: TGTGCCAGCAGCAGAGGACTGAACACCGGGGAGCTGTTTTTT. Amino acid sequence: CASSRGLNTGELFF.

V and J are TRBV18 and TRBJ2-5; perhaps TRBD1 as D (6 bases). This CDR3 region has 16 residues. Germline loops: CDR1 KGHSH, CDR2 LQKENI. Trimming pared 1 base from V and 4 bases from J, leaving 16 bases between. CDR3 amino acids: CASSPRRRGLGETQYF. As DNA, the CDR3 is TGTGCCAGCTCACCACGGCGCAGGGGATTAGGAGAGACCCAGTACTTC.

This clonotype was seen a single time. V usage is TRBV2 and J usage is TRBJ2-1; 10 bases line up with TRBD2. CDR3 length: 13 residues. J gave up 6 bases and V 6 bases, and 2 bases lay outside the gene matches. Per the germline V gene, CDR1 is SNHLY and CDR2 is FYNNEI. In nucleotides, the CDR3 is TGTGCCAGCAGGCTAGCGGGAGTCAATGAGCAGTTCTTC. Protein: CASRLAGVNEQFF. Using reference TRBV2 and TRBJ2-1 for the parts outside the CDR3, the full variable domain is EPEVTQTPSHQVTQMGQEVILRCVPISNHLYFYWYRQILGQKVEFLVSFYNNEISEKSEIFDDQFSVERPDGSNFTLKIRSTKLEDSAMYFCASRLAGVNEQFFGPGTRLTVL.

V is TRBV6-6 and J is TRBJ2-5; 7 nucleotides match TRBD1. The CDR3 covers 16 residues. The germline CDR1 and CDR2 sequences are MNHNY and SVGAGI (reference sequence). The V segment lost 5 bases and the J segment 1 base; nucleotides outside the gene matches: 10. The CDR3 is CASSPQGMTSQETQYF. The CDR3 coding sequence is TGTGCCAGCAGTCCACAGGGGATGACATCCCAAGAGACCCAGTACTTC.

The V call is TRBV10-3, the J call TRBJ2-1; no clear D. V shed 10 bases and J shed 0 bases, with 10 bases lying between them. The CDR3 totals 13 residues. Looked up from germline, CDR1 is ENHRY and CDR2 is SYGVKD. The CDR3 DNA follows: TGTGCCACCGGAGTGAGCTCCTACAATGAGCAGTTCTTC. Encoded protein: CATGVSSYNEQFF.

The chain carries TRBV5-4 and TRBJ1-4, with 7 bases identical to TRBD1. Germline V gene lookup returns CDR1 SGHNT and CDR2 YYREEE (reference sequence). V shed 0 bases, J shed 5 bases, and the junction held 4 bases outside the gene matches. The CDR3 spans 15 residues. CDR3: CASSLDRGQNEKLFF. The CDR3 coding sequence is TGTGCCAGCAGCTTGGACAGGGGACAGAATGAAAAACTGTTTTTT.